This TCR beta chain is drawn from a study of CXCR3-negative and CXCR3-positive naive CD8 T cells. UMI-tagged TRB cDNA libraries were built via 5' RACE. TCRdb reworked the 5' RACE reads into one entry per CDR3 protein, no DNA. The specimen's table records some 130,000 distinct CDR3 sequences. Germline assignment: CDR1 SQVTM and CDR2 ANQGSEA. This CDR3 region has 14 residues. The sample taken for sequencing was naive CXCR3- CD8+ T cells from blood. Indicated subset: CD45RO-CCR7+CD27+CD95- naive CD8+ T cells lacking CXCR3 (TNR3-). The V gene is TRBV29-1, the J gene TRBJ2-2; TCRdb names TRBD1, which stays unverified in the absence of DNA. The receptor was isolated from a human donor in good health. Some clones in this sample may be carry-over from other donors' samples. This CDR3 reads CSVGGQGPTGELFF.